The 9 T cell receptor beta chains presented below share a single source sample, sequenced in a study of cytomegalovirus exposure and HLA in healthy donors. Measured with immunoSEQ multiplex PCR; TCRdb has only the in-frame clones, and not every one. The sample records under 300,000 clones, 86% being singletons. The specimen was PBMCs. All receptors come from a woman between 18 and 29 years old in good health and CMV-seronegative.

V gene TRBV4-3 combines with J gene TRBJ1-5, with a weak D call TRBD1 (5 bases). CDR3 length: 15 amino acids. Trimming removed 6 bases at V and 2 bases at J, with 14 bases between. Germline V gene sequence: CDR1 LGHNA, CDR2 YSLEER. The CDR3 nucleotides are TGCGCCAGCAGGACCTACAGGCTTGGCAATCAGCCCCAGCATTTT. This codes for CASRTYRLGNQPQHF.

This chain joins TRBV18 and TRBJ1-1, with no clear D. CDR3 length: 13 residues. Germline-derived CDR1 and CDR2 are KGHSH and LQKENI. Trimming left V 1 base short and J 1 base short, with 4 bases between. CDR3 region: CASSPQRNTEAFF. For the CDR3, the DNA is TGTGCCAGCTCACCACAGAGGAACACTGAAGCTTTCTTT.

The V gene is TRBV27, the J gene TRBJ2-3; maybe TRBD2 (7 bases). Per the germline V gene, CDR1 is MNHEY and CDR2 is SMNVEV (reference sequence). V lost 2 bases to trimming and J lost 4 bases, with 25 bases between them. This CDR3 spans 19 amino acids. CDR3 sequence: CASSLAPTKGGLEADTQYF. For the CDR3, the DNA is TGTGCCAGCAGTTTAGCCCCGACTAAGGGGGGGCTTGAAGCAGATACGCAGTATTTT.

This sequence joins TRBV4-1 and TRBJ1-3; TRBD1 agrees at 7 bases. CDR3 length: 15 amino acids. The trim removed 6 bases at V and 2 bases at J, leaving 7 bases unmatched. CDR1 and CDR2 from the germline V gene are MGHRA and YSYEKL. CDR3 region: CASSRGQAPGNTIYF. DNA of the CDR3: TGCGCCAGCAGTCGCGGACAGGCACCTGGAAACACCATATATTTT.

The chain combines TRBV5-1 with TRBJ2-3; 7 bases agree with TRBD2. J lost 13 bases, V lost 1 base, and 12 bases had no gene match. The germline gives CDR1 SGHRS, CDR2 YFSETQ. CDR3 length equals 14 residues. In DNA, the CDR3 is TGCGCCAGCAGCTTGTTAGCGGGCCCGGAAAAGAAGTATTTT. Its translation is CASSLLAGPEKKYF.

Only one count was recorded for this clone. The CDR3 coding sequence is TGTGCCATCCGTGGGCAGGGTGCAGATACGCAGTATTTT. Protein product: CAIRGQGADTQYF. This chain joins TRBV10-3 and TRBJ2-3, with D tentatively TRBD1 (5 bases). The ends were cut back, 8 bases at V and 4 bases at J, with 13 bases in the middle. Per germline, CDR1 ENHRY and CDR2 SYGVKD. The CDR3 loop spans 13 amino acids.

CDR3 DNA sequence: TGTGCCAGCAGCCTATTCAAGGGGACAGGGGTTTGGAGCACTGAAGCTTTCTTT. It is translated as CASSLFKGTGVWSTEAFF. V is TRBV7-9 and J is TRBJ1-1; 10 bases line up with TRBD1. V lost 5 bases, J lost 4 bases, and 16 bases stayed unmatched. Germline CDR1 SEHNR, CDR2 FQNEAQ (reference sequence). The CDR3 loop spans 18 amino acids. Variable domain in full (rest from reference TRBV7-9 and TRBJ1-1): DTGVSQNPRHKITKRGQNVTFRCDPISEHNRLYWYRQTLGQGPEFLTYFQNEAQLEKSRLLSDRFSAERPKGSFSTLEIQRTEQGDSAMYLCASSLFKGTGVWSTEAFFGQGTRLTVV.

V and J are TRBV28 and TRBJ1-4, with 8 bases matching TRBD1. The CDR3 extends over 16 amino acids. The V and J ends lost 5 bases and 1 base, in that order; junction bases with no gene match: 6. Germline CDR1 and CDR2: MDHEN and SYDVKM. The CDR3 region is CASSPWDRLTNEKLFF. The CDR3 DNA follows: TGTGCCAGCAGTCCGTGGGACAGGCTAACTAATGAAAAACTGTTTTTT. The full variable domain, rest sourced from reference TRBV28 and TRBJ1-4, is DVKVTQSSRYLVKRTGEKVFLECVQDMDHENMFWYRQDPGLGLRLIYFSYDVKMKEKGDIPEGYSVSREKKERFSLILESASTNQTSMYLCASSPWDRLTNEKLFFGSGTQLSVL.

The chain couples TRBV7-6 to TRBJ1-1, with TRBD1 as a possible D gene (5 bases). CDR3 length: 17 residues. The germline V gene has CDR1 SGHVS and CDR2 FNYEAQ. The germline V and J ends were trimmed by 0 bases and 0 bases, with 14 bases remaining between them. CDR3 amino acids: CASSLATPGRVNTEAFF. CDR3 nucleotides: TGTGCCAGCAGCTTAGCCACCCCGGGCAGGGTGAACACTGAAGCTTTCTTT. The full variable domain, with the rest looked up from reference TRBV7-6 and TRBJ1-1, is GAGVSQSPRYKVTKRGQDVALRCDPISGHVSLYWYRQALGQGPEFLTYFNYEAQQDKSGLPNDRFSAERPEGSISTLTIQRTEQRDSAMYRCASSLATPGRVNTEAFFGQGTRLTVV.